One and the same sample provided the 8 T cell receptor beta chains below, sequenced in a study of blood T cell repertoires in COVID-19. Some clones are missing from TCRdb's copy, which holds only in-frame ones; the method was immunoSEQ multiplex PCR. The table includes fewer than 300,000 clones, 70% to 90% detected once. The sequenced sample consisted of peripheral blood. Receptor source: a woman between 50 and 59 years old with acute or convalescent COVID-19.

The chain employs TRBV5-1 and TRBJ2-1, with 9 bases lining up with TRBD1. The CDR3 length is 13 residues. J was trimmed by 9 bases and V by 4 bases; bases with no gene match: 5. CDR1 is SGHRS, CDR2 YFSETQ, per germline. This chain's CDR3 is CASSRDRAGEQFF. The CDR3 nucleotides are TGCGCCAGCAGCCGGGACAGGGCGGGTGAGCAGTTCTTC.

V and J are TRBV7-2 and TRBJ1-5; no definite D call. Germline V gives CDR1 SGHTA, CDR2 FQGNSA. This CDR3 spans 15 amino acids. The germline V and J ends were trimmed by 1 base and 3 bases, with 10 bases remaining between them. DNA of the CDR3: TGTGCCAGCAGCTTAGTTGCAGAAGACAATCAGCCCCAGCATTTT. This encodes CASSLVAEDNQPQHF. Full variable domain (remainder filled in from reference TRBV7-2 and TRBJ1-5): GAGVSQSPSNKVTEKGKDVELRCDPISGHTALYWYRQSLGQGLEFLIYFQGNSAPDKSGLPSDRFSAERTGGSVSTLTIQRTQQEDSAVYLCASSLVAEDNQPQHFGDGTRLSIL.

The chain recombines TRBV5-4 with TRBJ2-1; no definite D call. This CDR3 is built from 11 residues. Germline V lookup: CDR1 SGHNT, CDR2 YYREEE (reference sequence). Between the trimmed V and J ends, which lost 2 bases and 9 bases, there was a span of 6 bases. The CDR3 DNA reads TGTGCCAGCAGCTTTAGCTTTGAGCAGTTCTTC. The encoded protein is CASSFSFEQFF.

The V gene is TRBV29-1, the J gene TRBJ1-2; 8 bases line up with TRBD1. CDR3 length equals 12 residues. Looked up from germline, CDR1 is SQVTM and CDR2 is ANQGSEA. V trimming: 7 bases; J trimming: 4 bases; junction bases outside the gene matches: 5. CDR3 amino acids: CSAVTGVYGYTF. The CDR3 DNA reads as TGCAGCGCTGTGACAGGGGTCTATGGCTACACCTTC.

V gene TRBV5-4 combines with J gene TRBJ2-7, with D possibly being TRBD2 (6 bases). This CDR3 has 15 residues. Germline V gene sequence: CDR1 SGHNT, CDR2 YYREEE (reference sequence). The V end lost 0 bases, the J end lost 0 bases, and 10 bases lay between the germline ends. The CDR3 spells CASSLGLALSYEQYF. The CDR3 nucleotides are TGTGCCAGCAGCTTGGGTCTAGCGCTCTCCTACGAGCAGTACTTC.

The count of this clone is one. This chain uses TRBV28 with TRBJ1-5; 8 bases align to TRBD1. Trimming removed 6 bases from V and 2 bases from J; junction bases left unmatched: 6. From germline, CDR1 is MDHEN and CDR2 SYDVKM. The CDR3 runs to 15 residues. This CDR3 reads CASRSRGRGNQPQHF. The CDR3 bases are TGTGCCAGCAGGTCCAGGGGGCGAGGCAATCAGCCCCAGCATTTT. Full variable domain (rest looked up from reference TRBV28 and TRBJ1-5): DVKVTQSSRYLVKRTGEKVFLECVQDMDHENMFWYRQDPGLGLRLIYFSYDVKMKEKGDIPEGYSVSREKKERFSLILESASTNQTSMYLCASRSRGRGNQPQHFGDGTRLSIL.

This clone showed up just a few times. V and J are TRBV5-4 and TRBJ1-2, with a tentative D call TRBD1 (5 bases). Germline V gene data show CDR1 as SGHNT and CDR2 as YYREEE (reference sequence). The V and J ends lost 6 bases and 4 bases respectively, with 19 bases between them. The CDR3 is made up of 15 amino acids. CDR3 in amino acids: CASTATWGEGYGYTF. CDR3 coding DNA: TGTGCCAGCACCGCAACTTGGGGGGAGGGCTATGGCTACACCTTC.

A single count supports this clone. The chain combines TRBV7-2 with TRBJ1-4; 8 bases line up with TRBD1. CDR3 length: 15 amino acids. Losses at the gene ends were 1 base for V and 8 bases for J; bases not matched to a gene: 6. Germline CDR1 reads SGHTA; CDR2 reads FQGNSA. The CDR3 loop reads CASSLDRGLGEKLFF. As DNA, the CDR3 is TGTGCCAGCAGCTTAGACAGGGGGTTGGGGGAAAAACTGTTTTTT.